This T cell receptor beta chain emerged from a study of cytotoxic CD8 clonotypes in ibrutinib-treated CLL. Assay: immunoSEQ multiplex PCR; the TCRdb copy retains only in-frame clones and omits some. The data hold roughly 300,000 clones, with roughly three quarters observed a single time. V lost 1 base and J 5 bases, leaving 7 bases between the germline ends. CDR1 is SGHRS, CDR2 YFSETQ, per germline. The CDR3 runs to 13 residues. The starting material was PBMCs, obtained at disease progression, from a patient treated with ibrutinib. The chain couples TRBV5-1 to TRBJ1-5; D not resolved. This TCR derives from a human donor with chronic lymphocytic leukemia. DNA of the CDR3: TGCGCCAGCAGCTTGTCAGCCGATCAGCCCCAGCATTTT. It codes for CASSLSADQPQHF. The complete variable domain, with remaining parts taken from reference TRBV5-1 and TRBJ1-5, reads KAGVTQTPRYLIKTRGQQVTLSCSPISGHRSVSWYQQTPGQGLQFLFEYFSETQRNKGNFPGRFSGRQFSNSRSEMNVSTLELGDSALYLCASSLSADQPQHFGDGTRLSIL.